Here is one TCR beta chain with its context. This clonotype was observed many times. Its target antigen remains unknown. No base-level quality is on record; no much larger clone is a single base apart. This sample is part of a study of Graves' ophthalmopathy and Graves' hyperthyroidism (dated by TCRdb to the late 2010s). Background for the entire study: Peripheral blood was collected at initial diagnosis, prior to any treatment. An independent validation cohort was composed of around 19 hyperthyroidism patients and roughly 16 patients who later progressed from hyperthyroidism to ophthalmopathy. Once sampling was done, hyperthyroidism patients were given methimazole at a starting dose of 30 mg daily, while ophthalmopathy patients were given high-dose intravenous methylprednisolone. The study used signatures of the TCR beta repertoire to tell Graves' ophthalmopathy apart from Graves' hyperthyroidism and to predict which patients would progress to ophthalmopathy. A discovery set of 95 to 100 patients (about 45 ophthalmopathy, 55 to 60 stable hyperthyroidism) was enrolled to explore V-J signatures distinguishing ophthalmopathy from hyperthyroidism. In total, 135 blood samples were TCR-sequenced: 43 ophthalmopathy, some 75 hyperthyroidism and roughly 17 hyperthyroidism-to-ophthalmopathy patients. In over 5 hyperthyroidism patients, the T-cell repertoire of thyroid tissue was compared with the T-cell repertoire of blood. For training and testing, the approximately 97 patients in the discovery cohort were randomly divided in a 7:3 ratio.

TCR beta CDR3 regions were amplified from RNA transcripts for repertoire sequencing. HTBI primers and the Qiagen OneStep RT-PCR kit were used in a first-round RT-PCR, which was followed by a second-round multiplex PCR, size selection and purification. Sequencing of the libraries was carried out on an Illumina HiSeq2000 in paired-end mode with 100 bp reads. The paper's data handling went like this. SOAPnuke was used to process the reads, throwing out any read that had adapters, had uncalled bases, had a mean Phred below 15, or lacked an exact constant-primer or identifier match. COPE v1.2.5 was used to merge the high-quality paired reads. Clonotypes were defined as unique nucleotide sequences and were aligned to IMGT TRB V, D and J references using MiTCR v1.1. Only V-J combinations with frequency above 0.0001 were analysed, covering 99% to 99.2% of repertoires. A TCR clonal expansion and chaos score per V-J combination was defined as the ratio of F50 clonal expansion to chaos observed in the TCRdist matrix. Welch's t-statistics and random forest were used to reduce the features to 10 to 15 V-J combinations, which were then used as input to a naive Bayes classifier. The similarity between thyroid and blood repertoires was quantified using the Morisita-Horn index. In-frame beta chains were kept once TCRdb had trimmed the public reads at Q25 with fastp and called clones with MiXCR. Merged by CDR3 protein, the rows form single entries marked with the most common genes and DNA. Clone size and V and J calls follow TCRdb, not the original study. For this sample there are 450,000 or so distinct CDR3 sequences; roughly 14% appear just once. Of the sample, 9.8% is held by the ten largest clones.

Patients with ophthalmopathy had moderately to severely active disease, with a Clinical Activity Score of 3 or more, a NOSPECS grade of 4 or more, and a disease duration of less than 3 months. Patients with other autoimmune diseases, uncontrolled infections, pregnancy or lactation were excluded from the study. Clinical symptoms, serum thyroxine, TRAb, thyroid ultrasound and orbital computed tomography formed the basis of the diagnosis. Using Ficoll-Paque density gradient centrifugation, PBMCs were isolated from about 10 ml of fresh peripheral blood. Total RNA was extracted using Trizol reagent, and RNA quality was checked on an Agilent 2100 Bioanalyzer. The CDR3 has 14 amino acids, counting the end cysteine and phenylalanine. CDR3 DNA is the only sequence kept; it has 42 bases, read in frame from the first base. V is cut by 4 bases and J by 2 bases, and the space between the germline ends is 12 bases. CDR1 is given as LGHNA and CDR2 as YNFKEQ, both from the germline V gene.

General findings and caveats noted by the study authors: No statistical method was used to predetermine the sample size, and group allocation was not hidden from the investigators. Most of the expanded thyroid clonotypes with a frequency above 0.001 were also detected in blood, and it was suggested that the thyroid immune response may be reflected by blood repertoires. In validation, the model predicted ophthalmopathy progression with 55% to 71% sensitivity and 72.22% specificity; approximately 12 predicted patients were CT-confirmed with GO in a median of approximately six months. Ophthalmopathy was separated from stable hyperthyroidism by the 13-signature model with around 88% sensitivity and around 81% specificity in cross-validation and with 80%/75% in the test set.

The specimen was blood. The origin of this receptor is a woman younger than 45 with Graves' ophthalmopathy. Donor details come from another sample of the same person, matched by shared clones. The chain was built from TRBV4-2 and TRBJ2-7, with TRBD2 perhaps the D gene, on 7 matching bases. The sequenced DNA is TGTGCCAGCAGCCGATCGGGGGGCACCTACGAGCAGTACTTC. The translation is CASSRSGGTYEQYF.